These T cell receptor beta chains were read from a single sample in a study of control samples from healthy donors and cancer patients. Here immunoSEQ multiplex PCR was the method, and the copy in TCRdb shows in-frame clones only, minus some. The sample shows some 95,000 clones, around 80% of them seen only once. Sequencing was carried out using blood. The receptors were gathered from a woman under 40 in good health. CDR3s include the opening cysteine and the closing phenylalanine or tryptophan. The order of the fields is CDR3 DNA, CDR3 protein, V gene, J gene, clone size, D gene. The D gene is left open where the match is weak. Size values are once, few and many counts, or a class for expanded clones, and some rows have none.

CDR3nt: TGCGCCAGCAGCTTAGCCGGGACAGGGGGCGCAAGAGATACGCAGTATTTT
CDR3aa: CASSLAGTGGARDTQYF
v_gene: TRBV5-1
j_gene: TRBJ2-3
abundance: -
d_gene: TRBD1

CDR3nt: TGTGCCAGCAGCTCTTCGCGCGCCGGGACTAGCGGGTCCGATGAGCAGTTCTTC
CDR3aa: CASSSSRAGTSGSDEQFF
v_gene: TRBV7-7
j_gene: TRBJ2-1
abundance: -
d_gene: TRBD2

CDR3nt: TGTGCCAGCAGCCGGGGCCAAACCTACGAGCAGTACTTC
CDR3aa: CASSRGQTYEQYF
v_gene: TRBV2
j_gene: TRBJ2-7
abundance: -
d_gene: -

CDR3nt: TGTGCCAGCAAAAGCGGGGGTCGGGATACGCAGTATTTT
CDR3aa: CASKSGGRDTQYF
v_gene: TRBV2
j_gene: TRBJ2-3
abundance: once
d_gene: TRBD2

CDR3nt: TGTGCTAGCAGCTTAGGAGGCTCTGGAAACACCATATATTTT
CDR3aa: CASSLGGSGNTIYF
v_gene: TRBV7-7
j_gene: TRBJ1-3
abundance: -
d_gene: -

CDR3nt: TGTGCCAGCAGCGGCGCGGGACAGTCGGGAAAACTGTTTTTT
CDR3aa: CASSGAGQSGKLFF
v_gene: TRBV7-3
j_gene: TRBJ1-4
abundance: -
d_gene: TRBD1

CDR3nt: TGTGCCAGCAGCTTAGTCCTCTCACCGATGGGTGAAGCTTTCTTT
CDR3aa: CASSLVLSPMGEAFF
v_gene: TRBV7-8
j_gene: TRBJ1-1
abundance: -
d_gene: -

CDR3nt: TGTGCCAGCAGTTCGCGATATAAGACAGGGAAAACTGAAGCTTTCTTT
CDR3aa: CASSSRYKTGKTEAFF
v_gene: TRBV6-5
j_gene: TRBJ1-1
abundance: few
d_gene: TRBD1

CDR3nt: TGTGCCAGCAGCCCGACAGGGCAGAATGAAAAACTGTTTTTT
CDR3aa: CASSPTGQNEKLFF
v_gene: TRBV7-8
j_gene: TRBJ1-4
abundance: -
d_gene: TRBD1

CDR3nt: TGTGCCAGCAGCACCGAGACTAGCGGAGTATCCACAGATACGCAGTATTTT
CDR3aa: CASSTETSGVSTDTQYF
v_gene: TRBV7-8
j_gene: TRBJ2-3
abundance: -
d_gene: TRBD2

CDR3nt: TGTGCCAGCAGCCAAGGTCGCCATGGCTACACCTTC
CDR3aa: CASSQGRHGYTF
v_gene: TRBV14
j_gene: TRBJ1-2
abundance: -
d_gene: -

CDR3nt: TGTGCCAGCAGCTCACCGACAGGGCGCCTTTATGGCTACACCTTC
CDR3aa: CASSSPTGRLYGYTF
v_gene: TRBV7-9
j_gene: TRBJ1-2
abundance: -
d_gene: TRBD1

CDR3nt: TGTGCCAGCAGCTTACGGACAGGGGTCCCTCTGAACACTGAAGCTTTCTTT
CDR3aa: CASSLRTGVPLNTEAFF
v_gene: TRBV7-2
j_gene: TRBJ1-1
abundance: -
d_gene: TRBD1

CDR3nt: TGTGCCAGCAGCTTGGAGCGGGGCCCGGGGACCCAGTACTTC
CDR3aa: CASSLERGPGTQYF
v_gene: TRBV5-4
j_gene: TRBJ2-5
abundance: few
d_gene: TRBD2

CDR3nt: TGTGCCAGCAGTGAAGGCAGAGACGTCTATGGCTACACCTTC
CDR3aa: CASSEGRDVYGYTF
v_gene: TRBV2
j_gene: TRBJ1-2
abundance: few
d_gene: -

CDR3nt: TGCAGTGCTAGTCAAGGGACTAGCGGGGGCAGGGAGACCCAGTACTTC
CDR3aa: CSASQGTSGGRETQYF
v_gene: TRBV20-1
j_gene: TRBJ2-5
abundance: -
d_gene: TRBD2

CDR3nt: TGTGCCAGCAGTGGACGGAGCTCTGGAAACACCATATATTTT
CDR3aa: CASSGRSSGNTIYF
v_gene: TRBV27
j_gene: TRBJ1-3
abundance: -
d_gene: -

CDR3nt: TGTGCCAGCAGTGAGGTCCGGGGAGCCACTGAAGCTTTCTTT
CDR3aa: CASSEVRGATEAFF
v_gene: TRBV2
j_gene: TRBJ1-1
abundance: few
d_gene: -

CDR3nt: TGTGCCAGCAGTTGGACCTCCAGCTCCTACGAGCAGTACTTC
CDR3aa: CASSWTSSSYEQYF
v_gene: TRBV6-5
j_gene: TRBJ2-7
abundance: -
d_gene: -

CDR3nt: TGCGCCAGCAGTAACCGGGACAGGGGAAACGAGCAGTACTTC
CDR3aa: CASSNRDRGNEQYF
v_gene: TRBV5-1
j_gene: TRBJ2-7
abundance: -
d_gene: TRBD1

CDR3nt: TGTGCCAGTAGTATAGAGCAGGGCCAGAGTGAAAAACTGTTTTTT
CDR3aa: CASSIEQGQSEKLFF
v_gene: TRBV19
j_gene: TRBJ1-4
abundance: -
d_gene: -

CDR3nt: TGTGCCAGCAGCGGAACAGGGGGCGGCTCACCCCTCCACTTT
CDR3aa: CASSGTGGGSPLHF
v_gene: TRBV25-1
j_gene: TRBJ1-6
abundance: -
d_gene: TRBD1

CDR3nt: TGTGCCAGCAGCGAGGCCCTCCCTGGTGCCAACGTCCTGACTTTC
CDR3aa: CASSEALPGANVLTF
v_gene: TRBV9
j_gene: TRBJ2-6
abundance: -
d_gene: -

CDR3nt: TGCGCCAGCAGCTTGGTAGGGCTAGCGGGCACAGATACGCAGTATTTT
CDR3aa: CASSLVGLAGTDTQYF
v_gene: TRBV5-1
j_gene: TRBJ2-3
abundance: many
d_gene: TRBD2

CDR3nt: TGCGCCAGCAGCCAAGAGGAGGGCGTCTCCTACGAGCAGTACTTC
CDR3aa: CASSQEEGVSYEQYF
v_gene: TRBV4-1
j_gene: TRBJ2-7
abundance: -
d_gene: -

CDR3nt: TGTGCCAGCCATCAGGGGAAGTCTAACTATGGCTACACCTTC
CDR3aa: CASHQGKSNYGYTF
v_gene: TRBV6-5
j_gene: TRBJ1-2
abundance: -
d_gene: -

CDR3nt: TGTGCTAGTGGTTTTGGGGGAATTGTCGCTGAAGCTTTCTTT
CDR3aa: CASGFGGIVAEAFF
v_gene: TRBV12-5
j_gene: TRBJ1-1
abundance: few
d_gene: -

CDR3nt: TGCGCCAGCAGCCCATTGGTCTACACTGAAGCTTTCTTT
CDR3aa: CASSPLVYTEAFF
v_gene: TRBV4-1
j_gene: TRBJ1-1
abundance: -
d_gene: -

CDR3nt: TGCGCCAGCAGCTTGACCTCGGGGGTGCGGGAGACCCAGTACTTC
CDR3aa: CASSLTSGVRETQYF
v_gene: TRBV5-1
j_gene: TRBJ2-5
abundance: -
d_gene: -

CDR3nt: TGTGCCATCAGTCTATCGTTGGGCAGCATGAACACTGAAGCTTTCTTT
CDR3aa: CAISLSLGSMNTEAFF
v_gene: TRBV10-3
j_gene: TRBJ1-1
abundance: once
d_gene: -

CDR3nt: TGTGCCAGCAGCTTAGGACAGGGGGTGCGGGGCTACACCTTC
CDR3aa: CASSLGQGVRGYTF
v_gene: TRBV11-2
j_gene: TRBJ1-2
abundance: once
d_gene: TRBD1

CDR3nt: TGTGCCAGTACCAATGACGGGGCCCAGCATTTT
CDR3aa: CASTNDGAQHF
v_gene: TRBV19
j_gene: TRBJ1-5
abundance: -
d_gene: -